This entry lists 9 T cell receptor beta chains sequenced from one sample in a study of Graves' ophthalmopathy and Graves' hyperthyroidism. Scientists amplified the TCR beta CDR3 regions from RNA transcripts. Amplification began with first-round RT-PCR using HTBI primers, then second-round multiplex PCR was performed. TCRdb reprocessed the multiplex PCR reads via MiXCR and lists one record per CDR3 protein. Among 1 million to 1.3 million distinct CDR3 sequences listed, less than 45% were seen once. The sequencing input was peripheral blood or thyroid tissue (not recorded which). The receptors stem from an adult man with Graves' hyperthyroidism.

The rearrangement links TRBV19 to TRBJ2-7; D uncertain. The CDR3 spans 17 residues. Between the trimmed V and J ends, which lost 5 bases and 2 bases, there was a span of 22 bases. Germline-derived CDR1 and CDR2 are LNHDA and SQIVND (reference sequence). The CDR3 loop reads CASSPHIGPTVPYEQYF. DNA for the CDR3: TGTGCCAGTAGTCCACATATCGGGCCAACAGTCCCCTACGAGCAGTACTTC.

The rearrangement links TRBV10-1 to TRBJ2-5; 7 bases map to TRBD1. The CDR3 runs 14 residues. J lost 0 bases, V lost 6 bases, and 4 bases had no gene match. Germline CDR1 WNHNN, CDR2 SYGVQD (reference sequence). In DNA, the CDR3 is TGCGCCAGCAGCGCCGACAGGGACCAAGAGACCCAGTACTTC. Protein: CASSADRDQETQYF.

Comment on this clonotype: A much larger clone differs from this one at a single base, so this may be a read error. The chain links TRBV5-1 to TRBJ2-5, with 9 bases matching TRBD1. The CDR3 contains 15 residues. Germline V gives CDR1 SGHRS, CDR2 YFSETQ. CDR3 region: CASSSGQGTQEPQYF. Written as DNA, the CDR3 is TGCGCCAGCAGCTCAGGACAGGGGACACAAGAGCCCCAGTACTTC.

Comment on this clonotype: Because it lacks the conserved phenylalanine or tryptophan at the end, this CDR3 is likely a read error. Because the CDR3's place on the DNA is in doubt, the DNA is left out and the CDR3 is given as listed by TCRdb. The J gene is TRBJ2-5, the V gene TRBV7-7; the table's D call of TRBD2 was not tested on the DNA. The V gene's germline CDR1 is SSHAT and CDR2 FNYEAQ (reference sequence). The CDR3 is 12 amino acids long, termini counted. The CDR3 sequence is CASSFASGGAYT.

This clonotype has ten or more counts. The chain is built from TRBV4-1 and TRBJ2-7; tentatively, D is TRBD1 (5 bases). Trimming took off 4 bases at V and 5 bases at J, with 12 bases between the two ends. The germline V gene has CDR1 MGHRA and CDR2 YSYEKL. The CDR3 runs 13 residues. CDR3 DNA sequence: TGCGCCAGCAGCCGAGTCAGGGCCGACGAGCAGTACTTC. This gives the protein CASSRVRADEQYF.

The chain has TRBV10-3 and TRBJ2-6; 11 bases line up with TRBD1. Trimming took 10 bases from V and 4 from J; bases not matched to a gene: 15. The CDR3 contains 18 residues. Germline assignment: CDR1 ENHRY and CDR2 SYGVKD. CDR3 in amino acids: CASRPPGQGVTGANVLTF. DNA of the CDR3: TGTGCCAGCAGACCTCCGGGACAGGGGGTCACCGGGGCCAACGTCCTGACTTTC.

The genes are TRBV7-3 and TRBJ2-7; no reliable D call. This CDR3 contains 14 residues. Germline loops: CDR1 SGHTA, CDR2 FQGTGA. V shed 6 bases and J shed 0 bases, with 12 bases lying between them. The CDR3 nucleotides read TGTGCCAGCAGACAAGCTGGCGCCTCCTACGAGCAGTACTTC. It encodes CASRQAGASYEQYF.

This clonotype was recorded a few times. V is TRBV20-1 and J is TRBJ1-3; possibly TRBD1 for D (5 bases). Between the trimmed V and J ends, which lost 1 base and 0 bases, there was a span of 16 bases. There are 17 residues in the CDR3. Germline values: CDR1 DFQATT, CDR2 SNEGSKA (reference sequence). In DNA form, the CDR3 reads TGCAGTGCTAGAGCTTATCTAAGGGGCCCCTCTGGAAACACCATATATTTT. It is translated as CSARAYLRGPSGNTIYF.

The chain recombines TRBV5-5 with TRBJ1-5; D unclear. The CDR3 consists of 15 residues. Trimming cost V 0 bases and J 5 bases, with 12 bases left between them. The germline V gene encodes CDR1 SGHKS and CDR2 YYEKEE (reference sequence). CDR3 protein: CASSLVGRRDQPQHF. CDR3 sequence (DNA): TGTGCCAGCAGCTTGGTGGGCAGGAGAGATCAGCCCCAGCATTTT.